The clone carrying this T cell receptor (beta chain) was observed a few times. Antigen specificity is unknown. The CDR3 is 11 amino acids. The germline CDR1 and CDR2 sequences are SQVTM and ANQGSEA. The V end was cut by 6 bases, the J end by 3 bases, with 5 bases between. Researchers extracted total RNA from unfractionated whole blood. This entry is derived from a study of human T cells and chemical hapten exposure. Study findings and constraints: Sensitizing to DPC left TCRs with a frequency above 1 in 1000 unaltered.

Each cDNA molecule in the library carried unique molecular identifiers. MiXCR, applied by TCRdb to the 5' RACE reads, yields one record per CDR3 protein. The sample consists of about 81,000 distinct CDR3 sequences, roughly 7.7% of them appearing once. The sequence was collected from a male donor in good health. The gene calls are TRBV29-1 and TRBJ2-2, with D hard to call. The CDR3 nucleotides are TGCAGCGTCCACTACACCGGGGAGCTGTTTTTT. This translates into CSVHYTGELFF.